This T cell receptor (beta chain) was recovered during a study of identifying expanded T cells in peripheral blood. Sequenced by immunoSEQ multiplex PCR; TCRdb stores in-frame clones only, minus some. The sample has under 110,000 clones, around 88% seen once; the top ten hold roughly 17%. No infections or other immune events were documented during collection. This clone was seen a single time. Germline V lookup: CDR1 SGHAT, CDR2 FQNNGV. Trimming left V 2 bases short and J 5 bases short, with 16 bases between. This CDR3 contains 15 residues. Sequencing input: blood. The TCR was taken from a person aged 18 to 70 in good health. The rearrangement joins TRBV11-2 to TRBJ2-7; D tentatively fits TRBD1 or TRBD2 (5 bases each). In nucleotides, the CDR3 is TGTGCCAGCAGCTTATCGGGGACCCTTCGCGACGAGCAGTACTTC. Its protein product is CASSLSGTLRDEQYF.